This section outlines one T cell receptor beta chain sequence together with its context. The record originates from a study of CD8 T cells in Susac syndrome. Trimming took 4 bases from V and 8 from J, leaving 13 bases between them. The CDR3 runs 14 residues. Germline-derived CDR1 and CDR2 are SGHRS and YFSETQ. With random hexamers, reverse transcription was performed on about 0.45 to 1 ug of RNA. TCRdb re-called the immunoSEQ multiplex PCR reads with MiXCR, one entry per CDR3 protein. The data show 200,000 to 250,000 distinct CDR3 sequences, with around 93% seen just once and approximately 0.15% held by the top ten.

This TCR came from a human donor with Susac syndrome. This chain joins TRBV5-1 and TRBJ1-6; D is ambiguous. The sequenced sample was CD4+ T cells from PBMCs. CDR3 protein: CASSRSGSDSPLHF. The DNA of the CDR3 is TGCGCCAGCAGCCGGTCCGGCTCCGATTCACCCCTCCACTTT.